This TCR beta chain originates from a study of neoadjuvant anti-PD-1 for oral cavity cancer. Described time point: after neoadjuvant nivolumab, at surgical resection. The protocol was immunoSEQ multiplex PCR, while the TCRdb copy is restricted to in-frame clones and leaves out a portion. This table has about 42,000 clones, 65% to 85% appearing once. The sequence was collected from a person between 40 and 79 years old with oral cavity squamous cell carcinoma. Here the sequenced sample was PBMCs, taken after nivolumab (anti-PD-1) treatment.

The CDR3 reads CASSLAPSSNEQFF. The DNA for the CDR3 is TGTGCCAGCAGCTTAGCTCCTAGCTCCAATGAGCAGTTCTTC. The chain has TRBV11-3 and TRBJ2-1, with D possibly being TRBD2 (5 bases). Between the trimmed V and J ends, which lost 1 base and 6 bases, there was a span of 10 bases. The CDR3 runs to 14 residues. The germline CDR1 and CDR2 sequences are SGHNT and YENEEA.